Below are 30 T cell receptor beta chains sequenced from a single sample in a study of CD8 T cells in Susac syndrome. When the RNA was reverse transcribed, random hexamers were used with an input of about 0.45 to 1 ug. One entry per CDR3 protein, called by TCRdb with MiXCR from the immunoSEQ multiplex PCR reads. Among a few hundred thousand distinct CDR3 sequences, approximately 89% were seen once, and the ten largest hold 0.09% to 0.15%. The sample taken for sequencing was CD8+ T cells from PBMCs. The receptors were sampled from a human donor with multiple sclerosis.

J is TRBJ1-1 and V is TRBV4-2, with a tentative D call TRBD1 (5 bases). The CDR3 contains 17 residues. The germline V gene has CDR1 LGHNA and CDR2 YNFKEQ. Trimming removed 4 bases at V and 2 bases at J, with 20 bases between. Here the CDR3 DNA reads TGTGCCAGCAGCCTCCGCGAGGGCGAGGGGAGAAACACTGAAGCTTTCTTT. Translating gives CASSLREGEGRNTEAFF.

V and J are TRBV4-1 and TRBJ2-3; TRBD2 matches 9 bases. Germline-derived CDR1 and CDR2 are MGHRA and YSYEKL. The CDR3 length is 16 residues. After removal of 3 bases from V and 2 bases from J, the junction contained 6 bases not matched to a gene. The CDR3 DNA reads TGCGCCAGCAGCCACACGACTAGCGGTGACACAGATACGCAGTATTTT. Amino acid sequence: CASSHTTSGDTDTQYF.

The rearrangement uses TRBV5-6 and TRBJ2-1; D possibly corresponds to TRBD2 (6 bases). The CDR3 loop spans 13 amino acids. With 4 bases removed from V and 5 bases from J, the gap between germline ends came to 10 bases. Germline V CDR1 and CDR2: SGHDT, YYEEEE. The CDR3 reads CASSPGLDNEQFF. The CDR3 bases are TGTGCCAGCAGCCCGGGACTTGACAATGAGCAGTTCTTC.

This rearrangement joins TRBV27 to TRBJ1-2; the D gene is possibly TRBD1 (6 bases). The CDR3 is made up of 14 amino acids. Germline V CDR1 and CDR2: MNHEY, SMNVEV (reference sequence). V was cut by 3 bases and J by 6 bases, with 14 bases left in between. CDR3 bases: TGTGCCAGCAGTTTTGGGGGGCGCTTAGATGGCTACACCTTC. This translates into CASSFGGRLDGYTF.

CDR3 residues: CASSTPGIPNYGYTF. CDR3 in DNA: TGTGCCAGTAGTACCCCCGGTATCCCCAACTATGGCTACACCTTC. The chain links TRBV19 to TRBJ1-2, with D hard to call. Germline assignment: CDR1 LNHDA and CDR2 SQIVND (reference sequence). Deletions cut 4 bases from V and 2 bases from J, with 14 bases between. The length of the CDR3 is 15 residues. Full variable domain (missing parts from reference TRBV19 and TRBJ1-2): DGGITQSPKYLFRKEGQNVTLSCEQNLNHDAMYWYRQDPGQGLRLIYYSQIVNDFQKGDIAEGYSVSREKKESFPLTVTSAQKNPTAFYLCASSTPGIPNYGYTFGSGTRLTVV.

This clonotype showed up just a few times. A junction boundary mismatches the germline segment, possibly from a read error. The rearrangement joins TRBV6-5 to TRBJ1-1, with D perhaps matching TRBD1 (5 bases). The CDR3 is 14 residues long. Germline CDR1 and CDR2: MNHEY and SVGAGI. The CDR3 reads CASSYVGGNTEAFF. CDR3 sequence (DNA): TGTGCTAGCAGTTATGTGGGGGGAAACACTGAAGCTTTCTTT.

The chain uses TRBV27 and TRBJ2-7; D is ambiguous. Germline assignment: CDR1 MNHEY and CDR2 SMNVEV (reference sequence). V lost 6 bases and J 5 bases, leaving 8 bases between the germline ends. This CDR3 has 11 amino acids. The CDR3 loop is CASSHLDEQYF. CDR3 sequence (DNA): TGTGCCAGCAGCCATCTGGACGAGCAGTACTTC.

The rearrangement uses TRBV29-1 and TRBJ2-5; TRBD2 matches 11 bases. V lost 4 bases, J lost 2 bases, and 9 bases stayed unmatched. Germline lookup yields CDR1 SQVTM and CDR2 ANQGSEA. The CDR3 contains 16 residues. The CDR3 DNA reads as TGCAGCGTTGTAGGCGCCGGGACTAGCGGACAAGAGACCCAGTACTTC. It specifies CSVVGAGTSGQETQYF.

The chain couples TRBV7-9 to TRBJ2-2; D possibly uses TRBD1 or TRBD2 (5 bases each). The CDR3 consists of 13 residues. Germline CDR1 and CDR2: SEHNR and FQNEAQ (reference sequence). V was cut by 2 bases and J by 6 bases, with 7 bases left in between. Written as DNA, the CDR3 is TGTGCCAGCAGCTTACCGGGGCCCGGGGAGCTGTTTTTT. This encodes CASSLPGPGELFF. Drawing the rest from reference TRBV7-9 and TRBJ2-2, the complete variable domain is DTGVSQNPRHKITKRGQNVTFRCDPISEHNRLYWYRQTLGQGPEFLTYFQNEAQLEKSRLLSDRFSAERPKGSFSTLEIQRTEQGDSAMYLCASSLPGPGELFFGEGSRLTVL.

V is TRBV7-9 and J is TRBJ2-7; D unclear. This CDR3 comprises 13 residues. The germline V gene encodes CDR1 SEHNR and CDR2 FQNEAQ (reference sequence). Between the trimmed V and J ends, which lost 5 bases and 6 bases, there was a span of 14 bases. CDR3 nucleotide sequence: TGTGCCAGCAGCCTACAGACCATTCCCGAGCAGTACTTC. This translates into CASSLQTIPEQYF.

The genes are TRBV18 and TRBJ2-5, with 7 bases that match TRBD1. V was clipped by 6 bases and J by 3 bases; unmatched bases: 7. CDR3 length equals 14 residues. Germline V gives CDR1 KGHSH, CDR2 LQKENI. CDR3 in DNA: TGTGCCAGCTCCCCTACCGGGACAGAAGAGACCCAGTACTTC. This translates into CASSPTGTEETQYF.

This clonotype was picked up a small number of times. The V call is TRBV11-2, the J call TRBJ2-1; TRBD1 matches at 10 bases. This CDR3 has 14 residues. Germline lookup yields CDR1 SGHAT and CDR2 FQNNGV. The ends lost 5 bases at V and 4 bases at J; junction bases unmatched: 2. The CDR3 coding sequence is TGTGCCAGCAGCCAGGGACAGGGGTACAATGAGCAGTTCTTC. It translates to CASSQGQGYNEQFF.

This clonotype was picked up a small number of times. The chain has TRBV28 and TRBJ2-7; no clear D. Germline-derived CDR1 and CDR2 are MDHEN and SYDVKM. V was clipped by 2 bases and J by 4 bases, with 21 bases between them. The CDR3 sequence is 17 residues long. CDR3 sequence reads: CASSLGGPDYDRYEQYF. CDR3 nucleotides: TGTGCCAGCAGTTTAGGCGGACCCGATTACGACCGTTACGAGCAGTACTTC.

This clonotype was picked up one time. This chain connects TRBV12-3 or TRBV12-4 to TRBJ2-5; 7 bases align to TRBD2. After removal of 7 bases from V and 5 bases from J, the junction contained 7 bases not matched to a gene. The CDR3 loop spans 13 amino acids. The CDR3 region is CASTRGGGETQYF. The CDR3 nucleotides read TGTGCCAGCACCCGCGGGGGAGGGGAGACCCAGTACTTC.

The rearrangement joins TRBV9 to TRBJ1-1; D remains ambiguous. V dropped 0 bases and J dropped 0 bases, with 6 bases sitting between them. There are 14 residues in the CDR3. Germline CDR1 and CDR2: SGDLS and YYNGEE. CDR3 residues: CASSVDSMNTEAFF. For the CDR3, the DNA is TGTGCCAGCAGCGTAGATTCGATGAACACTGAAGCTTTCTTT.

The genes are TRBV4-1 and TRBJ2-1; 8 nucleotides align to TRBD2. V was clipped by 0 bases and J by 8 bases; unmatched bases: 18. The CDR3 is made up of 19 amino acids. The germline gives CDR1 MGHRA, CDR2 YSYEKL. The CDR3 reads CASSQDPGTRPPWLDEQFF. The CDR3 DNA reads TGCGCCAGCAGCCAAGATCCGGGGACTAGGCCCCCGTGGTTGGATGAGCAGTTCTTC.

The rearrangement uses TRBV12-3 or TRBV12-4 and TRBJ1-2; D is uncertain. Trimming removed 1 base from V and 1 base from J, with 7 bases in between. This CDR3 has 14 residues. CDR3 residues: CASSLVLGNYGYTF. CDR3 DNA: TGTGCCAGCAGTTTAGTTCTGGGTAACTATGGCTACACCTTC.

The gene calls are TRBV2 and TRBJ2-7, with unresolved D. V was cut by 3 bases and J by 7 bases, with 7 bases left in between. Germline V gives CDR1 SNHLY, CDR2 FYNNEI. This CDR3 contains 11 residues. The CDR3 DNA sequence: TGTGCCAGCAGTGACCCGGTGGAGCAGTACTTC. Translation: CASSDPVEQYF.

This rearrangement joins TRBV28 to TRBJ2-1; TRBD2 matches 7 bases. The trim removed 3 bases at V and 1 base at J, leaving 12 bases unmatched. Looked up from germline, CDR1 is MDHEN and CDR2 is SYDVKM. This CDR3 has 18 residues. The CDR3 loop reads CASSFPMLAGSSYNEQFF. As DNA, the CDR3 is TGTGCCAGCAGTTTCCCCATGTTAGCGGGTAGTTCCTACAATGAGCAGTTCTTC.

V is TRBV6-1 and J is TRBJ2-7; TRBD1 is a possible D gene (6 bases). Per the germline V gene, CDR1 is MNHNS and CDR2 is SASEGT. This CDR3 contains 16 residues. The ends were cut back, 0 bases at V and 3 bases at J, with 15 bases in the middle. The CDR3 sequence: CASSEAYNREFYEQYF. CDR3 nucleotide sequence: TGTGCCAGCAGTGAAGCGTACAACAGGGAATTCTACGAGCAGTACTTC.

The rearrangement joins TRBV7-8 to TRBJ1-1; D may be TRBD1 (5 bases). The CDR3 spans 13 residues. The V and J ends lost 7 bases and 0 bases respectively, with 9 bases between them. Per the germline V gene, CDR1 is SGHVS and CDR2 is FQNEAQ. CDR3 DNA: TGTGCCAGCAAGTGGGGGATGAACACTGAAGCTTTCTTT. As protein: CASKWGMNTEAFF.

This rearrangement joins TRBV7-6 to TRBJ1-3, with D tentatively TRBD1 (6 bases). The V and J ends lost 4 bases and 0 bases respectively, with 10 bases between them. CDR3 length: 15 residues. Per the germline V gene, CDR1 is SGHVS and CDR2 is FNYEAQ. The CDR3 region is CASSSGTSSGNTIYF. As DNA, the CDR3 is TGTGCCAGCAGCTCCGGGACAAGCTCTGGAAACACCATATATTTT. Combining the CDR3 with reference TRBV7-6 and TRBJ1-3 gives the whole variable domain GAGVSQSPRYKVTKRGQDVALRCDPISGHVSLYWYRQALGQGPEFLTYFNYEAQQDKSGLPNDRFSAERPEGSISTLTIQRTEQRDSAMYRCASSSGTSSGNTIYFGEGSWLTVV.

This clonotype was observed a handful of times. This chain links TRBV24-1 with TRBJ2-7; D possibly matches TRBD1 or TRBD2 (5 bases each). The CDR3 runs to 13 residues. The V end was cut by 5 bases, the J end by 3 bases, with 10 bases between. Germline V lookup: CDR1 KGHDR, CDR2 SFDVKD. The CDR3 nucleotides read TGTGCCACCAGTGCCTGGGACGTCTACGAGCAGTACTTC. It specifies CATSAWDVYEQYF.

The chain employs TRBV7-8 and TRBJ2-5; D perhaps matches TRBD2 (6 bases). This CDR3 has 16 residues. Germline V gives CDR1 SGHVS, CDR2 FQNEAQ. V was shortened by 5 bases and J by 5 bases, with 21 bases between the two germline ends. CDR3 amino acids: CASSKTAGPLEETQYF. As DNA, the CDR3 is TGTGCCAGCAGCAAAACCGCGGGGCCCTTGGAGGAGACCCAGTACTTC.

The V and J genes are TRBV25-1 and TRBJ2-6; perhaps TRBD1 as D (5 bases). The germline V and J ends were trimmed by 1 base and 0 bases, with 7 bases remaining between them. CDR1 and CDR2 (germline): MGHDK, SYGVNS. This CDR3 is built from 16 residues. CDR3 nucleotides: TGTGCCAGCAGTGAATGGGGCGGCTCTGGGGCCAACGTCCTGACTTTC. This codes for CASSEWGGSGANVLTF.

The chain joins TRBV20-1 to TRBJ1-1; D is possibly TRBD1 (5 bases). The germline V gene has CDR1 DFQATT and CDR2 SNEGSKA (reference sequence). V lost 0 bases and J 5 bases, leaving 13 bases between the germline ends. The CDR3 loop spans 14 amino acids. As DNA, the CDR3 is TGCAGTGCTAGAGATTTGACAGTAGGGACTGAAGCTTTCTTT. It codes for CSARDLTVGTEAFF.

The V call is TRBV5-1, the J call TRBJ2-3; 11 bases are shared with TRBD2. The germline gives CDR1 SGHRS, CDR2 YFSETQ. V lost 4 bases to trimming and J lost 1 base; unmatched junction nucleotides: 8. The length of the CDR3 is 17 residues. The CDR3 loop is CASSRVLAGGGTDTQYF. CDR3 in DNA: TGCGCCAGCAGCAGGGTCCTAGCGGGAGGAGGCACAGATACGCAGTATTTT. Using reference TRBV5-1 and TRBJ2-3 for the parts outside the CDR3, the full variable domain is KAGVTQTPRYLIKTRGQQVTLSCSPISGHRSVSWYQQTPGQGLQFLFEYFSETQRNKGNFPGRFSGRQFSNSRSEMNVSTLELGDSALYLCASSRVLAGGGTDTQYFGPGTRLTVL.

This clonotype was detected once. V is TRBV27 and J is TRBJ1-1; 8 nucleotides align to TRBD1. Germline CDR1 and CDR2: MNHEY and SMNVEV (reference sequence). Trimming removed 4 bases from V and 3 bases from J; junction bases left unmatched: 7. CDR3 length: 15 residues. The CDR3 loop reads CASSSSGQGYTEAFF. The CDR3 nucleotides are TGTGCCAGCAGTTCCTCAGGACAGGGTTACACTGAAGCTTTCTTT.

The V and J genes are TRBV6-2 or TRBV6-3 and TRBJ1-5, with D possibly TRBD1 on 6 matching bases. Between the trimmed V and J ends, which lost 7 bases and 1 base, there was a span of 14 bases. Germline loops: CDR1 MNHEY, CDR2 SVGEGT. The CDR3 has 15 residues. As DNA, the CDR3 is TGTGCCAGCACCAACGTGGGGGCGAGCAATCAGCCCCAGCATTTT. It is translated as CASTNVGASNQPQHF.

The chain carries TRBV2 and TRBJ1-1; maybe TRBD1 (5 bases). The V gene lost 4 bases and the J gene lost 5 bases, with 14 bases spanning the gap. This CDR3 has 14 residues. Germline CDR1 and CDR2: SNHLY and FYNNEI. The CDR3, as DNA: TGTGCCAGCAGTGGGAGCTTGTGGGGGACTGAAGCTTTCTTT. It specifies CASSGSLWGTEAFF.